This T cell receptor (beta chain) was identified during a study of blood T cell repertoires in COVID-19. Data came from immunoSEQ multiplex PCR; TCRdb stores just in-frame clones and leaves some out. The sample consists of 60,000 to 85,000 clones, about 90% of them appearing once. Germline values: CDR1 SQVTM, CDR2 ANQGSEA. V lost 4 bases and J lost 3; bases outside the gene matches: 11. The CDR3 has 16 residues. The receptor comes from a woman in her fifties or sixties with COVID-19, enrolled during active disease. Material for sequencing was peripheral blood. J is TRBJ2-1 and V is TRBV29-1; 8 bases align to TRBD1. The CDR3: CSVVGKGTGNYNEQFF. For the CDR3, the DNA is TGCAGCGTTGTCGGTAAGGGGACAGGTAACTACAATGAGCAGTTCTTC.